This T cell receptor beta chain was captured by sequencing in a study of Ad26.COV2.S vaccination and SARS-CoV-2 variants. Study details: Intramuscular Ad26.COV2.S at 5x10^10 or 1x10^11 viral particles. Whole-study results and caveats: Greater spike-specific TCR breadth was seen in vaccine recipients than in placebo recipients. People who got the vaccine or the placebo had similar non-spike TCR breadth.

CDR1 SGHTA and CDR2 FQGNSA come from the germline V gene. The CDR3 contains 16 residues. The V end lost 3 bases, the J end lost 3 bases, and 17 bases lay between the germline ends. The sample's treatment: around 19 received Ad26.COV2.S at low or high dose, single or two shots; roughly five received placebo; per-sample allocation not given. Repertoires come from day 63 after the first vaccine or placebo injection. Libraries were prepared by immunoSEQ multiplex PCR; TCRdb keeps only in-frame clonotypes and omits some of them. The data contain hundreds of thousands of clones, 65% to 90% of them singletons. As regards this clone: What it recognizes is unknown.

The chain carries TRBV7-2 and TRBJ1-2; TRBD1 might be the D (5 bases). Sequencing was performed on peripheral blood, taken in a trial of Ad26.COV2.S vaccine versus placebo. The origin of this receptor is a person between 18 and 59 years old who received the Ad26.COV2.S COVID-19 vaccine or a placebo. CDR3 nucleotides: TGTGCCAGCAGCTTCTCCGGGACCACCGGGGACTATGGCTACACCTTC. It is translated as CASSFSGTTGDYGYTF.